This is a list of T cell receptor beta chains from one sample in a study of blood T cell repertoires in COVID-19. The protocol was immunoSEQ multiplex PCR, while the TCRdb copy is restricted to in-frame clones and leaves out a portion. The table lists over 25,000 clones, over 80% of them singletons. Material for sequencing was peripheral blood. These receptors all come from a man in his 70s with acute or convalescent COVID-19. The conserved cysteine and the conserved F or W are not part of the CDR3 here. Each record gives: V gene, J gene, CDR3 protein.

TRBV6-1	TRBJ1-4	ASSSGRATNEKLF
TRBV24-1	TRBJ1-3	AAWTGYGNTIY
TRBV7-9	TRBJ2-3	ASSLKGVTQY
TRBV27	TRBJ1-1	ASSSRRDTEAF
TRBV18	TRBJ1-1	ASSPITRGANTEAF
TRBV12-3/TRBV12-4	TRBJ1-1	ASSFETATEAF
TRBV5-1	TRBJ2-1	ASSLEAGPLSSYNEQF
TRBV7-2	TRBJ1-2	ASSSGTGNHGYT
TRBV12-5	TRBJ2-1	ASGFDRQAYNEQF
TRBV14	TRBJ2-5	ASSPFQGTRQETQY
TRBV2	TRBJ2-5	ASSGNRGQTQY
TRBV2	TRBJ2-3	ASSGNSGDTDTQY
TRBV10-2	TRBJ2-2	ASSEGGGATGELF
TRBV6-5	TRBJ1-3	ASSRDRGTNTIY
TRBV19	TRBJ1-2	ASVAQATNYGYT
TRBV29-1	TRBJ1-2	SVEGTVYGYT
TRBV6-6	TRBJ2-7	ASSSLTESPYEQY
TRBV24-1	TRBJ1-2	ATSDSFGLGQESYT
TRBV10-1	TRBJ2-2	ASSGGQSTPLTGELF
TRBV5-4	TRBJ2-3	ASSLGPGLAELDTQY
TRBV27	TRBJ2-7	ASSPRDRGSHEQY
TRBV9	TRBJ1-5	ASSVDEGNQPQH
TRBV7-2	TRBJ2-7	ASSLAGAQFLYEQY
TRBV4-3	TRBJ2-3	ASSQDRTATDTQY
TRBV11-2	TRBJ1-4	ASSPRAINEKLF
TRBV5-1	TRBJ2-2	ASSGGGQMTGELF
TRBV7-3	TRBJ1-1	ASSLSGGTEAF
TRBV4-2	TRBJ2-5	ASSRGVAGGPSETQY
TRBV3-1/TRBV3-2	TRBJ1-6	ASSQGGGTYNSPLH
TRBV18	TRBJ1-2	ASSPRQGGPYGYT
TRBV18	TRBJ1-5	ASSPYGGNQPQH
TRBV11-2	TRBJ2-3	ASRLPGQGTDTQY
TRBV7-2	TRBJ1-1	ASSSLGGTGATEAF
TRBV9	TRBJ2-7	ASSVGSSGFSYEQY
TRBV5-1	TRBJ1-1	ASSETQGWNTEAF
TRBV29-1	TRBJ1-4	SVQRGLGTNEKLF
TRBV28	TRBJ2-3	ASSFISGTDTQY
TRBV6-5	TRBJ2-7	ASSYSEQGDVQY
TRBV6-5	TRBJ2-3	ASSSPLDTQY
TRBV18	TRBJ2-2	ASSDSGGMNTGELF
TRBV4-2	TRBJ1-2	ASSQMTGGFGGYT
TRBV7-9	TRBJ2-2	ASSPDRRSTGELF
TRBV7-2	TRBJ2-3	ASSPTAADTQY
TRBV3-1/TRBV3-2	TRBJ2-5	ASSHQQGPKTQY
TRBV30	TRBJ1-2	AWSPLGGAYGYT
TRBV6-2/TRBV6-3	TRBJ2-2	ASSKPGVYTGELF
TRBV24-1	TRBJ2-1	ATSAGGPSGNEQF